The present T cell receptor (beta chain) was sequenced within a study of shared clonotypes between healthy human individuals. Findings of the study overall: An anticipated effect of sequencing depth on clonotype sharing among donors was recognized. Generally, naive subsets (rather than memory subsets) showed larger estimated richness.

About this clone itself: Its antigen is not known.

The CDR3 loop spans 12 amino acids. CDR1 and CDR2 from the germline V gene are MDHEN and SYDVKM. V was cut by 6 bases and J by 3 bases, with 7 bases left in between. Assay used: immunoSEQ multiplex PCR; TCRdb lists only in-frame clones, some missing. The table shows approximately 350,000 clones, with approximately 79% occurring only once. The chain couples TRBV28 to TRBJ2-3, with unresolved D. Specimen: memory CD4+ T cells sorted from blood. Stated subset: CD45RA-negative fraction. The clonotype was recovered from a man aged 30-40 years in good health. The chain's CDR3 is CASRSTTDTQYF. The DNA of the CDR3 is TGTGCCAGCAGGAGCACGACAGATACGCAGTATTTT.